This TCR beta chain was observed in a study of OX40 agonist ivuxolimab in advanced cancers. Study-level information: Males comprised 82.7% of the group, whose mean age was roughly 60 years (range roughly 20 to 90).

Sequenced by immunoSEQ multiplex PCR; TCRdb stores in-frame clones only, minus some. The repertoire holds about 81,000 clones, with around 83% as singletons. With baseline, cycle 4 day 1, and cycle 7 day 1 as timepoints, blood was sampled. V was trimmed by 1 base and J by 0 bases, leaving 7 bases between them. The CDR3 runs 14 residues. CDR1 is SEHNR, CDR2 FQNEAQ, per germline (reference sequence). This sample comprised CD4+ or CD8+ T cells sorted from blood, obtained in a trial of the OX40 agonist ivuxolimab. The rearrangement joins TRBV7-9 to TRBJ2-7; possibly TRBD2 for D (5 bases). The receptor comes from an adult with an advanced solid tumor such as melanoma, head and neck, liver or kidney cancer. CDR3 amino acids: CASSLEADSYEQYF. CDR3 nucleotides: TGTGCCAGCAGCTTAGAAGCGGACTCCTACGAGCAGTACTTC.